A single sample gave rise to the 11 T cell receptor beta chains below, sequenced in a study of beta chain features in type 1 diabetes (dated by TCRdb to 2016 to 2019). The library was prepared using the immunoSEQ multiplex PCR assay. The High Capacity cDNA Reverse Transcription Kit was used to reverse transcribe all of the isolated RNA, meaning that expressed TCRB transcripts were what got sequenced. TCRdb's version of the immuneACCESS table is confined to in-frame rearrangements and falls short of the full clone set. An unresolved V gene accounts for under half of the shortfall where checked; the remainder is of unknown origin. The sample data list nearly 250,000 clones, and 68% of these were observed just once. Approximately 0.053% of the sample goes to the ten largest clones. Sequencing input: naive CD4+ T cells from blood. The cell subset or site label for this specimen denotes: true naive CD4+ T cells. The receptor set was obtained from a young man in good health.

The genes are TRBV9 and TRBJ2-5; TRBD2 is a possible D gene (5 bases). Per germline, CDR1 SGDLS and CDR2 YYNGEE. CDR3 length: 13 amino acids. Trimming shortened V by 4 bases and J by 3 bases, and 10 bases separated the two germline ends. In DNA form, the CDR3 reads TGTGCCAGCAGCAATAGCGCCGAAGAGACCCAGTACTTC. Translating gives CASSNSAEETQYF.

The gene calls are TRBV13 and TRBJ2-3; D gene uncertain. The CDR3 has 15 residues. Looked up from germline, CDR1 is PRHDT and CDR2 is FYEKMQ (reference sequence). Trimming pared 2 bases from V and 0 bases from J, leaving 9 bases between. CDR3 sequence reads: CASSLRAGSTDTQYF. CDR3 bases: TGTGCCAGCAGCTTACGGGCCGGGAGCACAGATACGCAGTATTTT.

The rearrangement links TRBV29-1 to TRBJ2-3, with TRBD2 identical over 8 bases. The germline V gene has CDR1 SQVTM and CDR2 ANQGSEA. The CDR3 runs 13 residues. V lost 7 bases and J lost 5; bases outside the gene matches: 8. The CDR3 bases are TGCAGCGACAAAGCGGGAGCAGGAGATACGCAGTATTTT. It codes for CSDKAGAGDTQYF.

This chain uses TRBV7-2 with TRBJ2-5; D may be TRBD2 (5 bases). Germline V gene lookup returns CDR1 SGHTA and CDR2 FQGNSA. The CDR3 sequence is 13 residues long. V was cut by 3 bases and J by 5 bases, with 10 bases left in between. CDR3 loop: CASSFERRETQYF. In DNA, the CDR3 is TGTGCCAGCAGCTTTGAGCGGCGGGAGACCCAGTACTTC.

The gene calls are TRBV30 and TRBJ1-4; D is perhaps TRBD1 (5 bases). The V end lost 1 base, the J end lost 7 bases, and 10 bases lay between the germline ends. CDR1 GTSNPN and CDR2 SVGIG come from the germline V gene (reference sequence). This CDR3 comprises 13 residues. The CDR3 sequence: CAWSGSGAEKLFF. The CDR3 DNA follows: TGTGCCTGGAGTGGAAGTGGGGCTGAAAAACTGTTTTTT.

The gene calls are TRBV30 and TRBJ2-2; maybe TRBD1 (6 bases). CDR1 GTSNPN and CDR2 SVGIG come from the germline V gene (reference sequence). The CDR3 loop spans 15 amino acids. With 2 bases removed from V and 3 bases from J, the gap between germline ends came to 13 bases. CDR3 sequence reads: CAWSLGAIHTGELFF. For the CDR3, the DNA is TGTGCCTGGAGTCTGGGGGCAATCCACACCGGGGAGCTGTTTTTT.

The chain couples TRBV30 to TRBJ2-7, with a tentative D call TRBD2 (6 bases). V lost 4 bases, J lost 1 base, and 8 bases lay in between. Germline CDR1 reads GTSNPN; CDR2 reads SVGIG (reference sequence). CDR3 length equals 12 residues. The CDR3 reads CAWTRGSYEQYF. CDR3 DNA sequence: TGTGCCTGGACGCGGGGATCCTACGAGCAGTACTTC.

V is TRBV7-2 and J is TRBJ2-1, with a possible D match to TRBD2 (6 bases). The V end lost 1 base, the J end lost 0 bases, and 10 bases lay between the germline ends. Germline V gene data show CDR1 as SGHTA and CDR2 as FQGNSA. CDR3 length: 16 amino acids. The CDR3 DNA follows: TGTGCCAGCAGCTTAGGGGCGGGACGCTCCTACAATGAGCAGTTCTTC. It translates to CASSLGAGRSYNEQFF.

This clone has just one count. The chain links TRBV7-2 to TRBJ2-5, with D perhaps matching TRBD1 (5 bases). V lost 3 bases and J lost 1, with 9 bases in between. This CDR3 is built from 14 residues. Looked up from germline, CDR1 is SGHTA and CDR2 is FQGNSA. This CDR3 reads CASSFSRAQETQYF. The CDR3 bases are TGTGCCAGCAGCTTTAGCAGGGCCCAAGAGACCCAGTACTTC.

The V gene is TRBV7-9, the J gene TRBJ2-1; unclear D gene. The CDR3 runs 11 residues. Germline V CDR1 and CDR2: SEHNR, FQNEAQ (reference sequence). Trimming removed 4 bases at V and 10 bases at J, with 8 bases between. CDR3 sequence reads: CASSSSEEQFF. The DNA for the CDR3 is TGTGCCAGCAGCTCCTCCGAGGAGCAGTTCTTC.

The CDR3 region is CSAHRDGYEQYF. The CDR3 DNA reads as TGCAGCGCCCACCGGGACGGCTACGAGCAGTACTTC. V and J are TRBV29-1 and TRBJ2-7, with D possibly being TRBD1 or TRBD2 (5 bases each). The CDR3 length is 12 residues. The V end was cut by 7 bases, the J end by 3 bases, with 13 bases between. Germline-derived CDR1 and CDR2 are SQVTM and ANQGSEA.